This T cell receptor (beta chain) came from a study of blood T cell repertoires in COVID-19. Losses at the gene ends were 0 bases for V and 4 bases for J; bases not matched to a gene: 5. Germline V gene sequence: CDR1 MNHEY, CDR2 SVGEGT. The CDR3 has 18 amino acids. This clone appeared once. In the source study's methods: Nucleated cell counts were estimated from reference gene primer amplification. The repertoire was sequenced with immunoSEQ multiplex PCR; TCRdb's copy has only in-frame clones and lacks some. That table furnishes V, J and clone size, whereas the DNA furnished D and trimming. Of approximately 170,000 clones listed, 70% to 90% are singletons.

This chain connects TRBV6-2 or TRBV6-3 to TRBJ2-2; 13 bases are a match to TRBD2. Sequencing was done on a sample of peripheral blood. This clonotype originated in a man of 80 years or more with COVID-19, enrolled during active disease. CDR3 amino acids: CASSYSAGLAGPTGELFF. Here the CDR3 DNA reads TGTGCCAGCAGTTACTCTGCGGGACTAGCGGGGCCCACCGGGGAGCTGTTTTTT.